The 29 T cell receptor beta chains below come from one sample, sequenced in a study of CD8 T cells in Susac syndrome. RNA amounts of about 0.45 to 1 ug underwent reverse transcription with random hexamers. TCRdb redid the calling of the immunoSEQ multiplex PCR reads with MiXCR, one entry per CDR3 protein. The table shows 330,000 or so distinct CDR3 sequences, with over 75% occurring only once. The sequenced sample consisted of CD8+ T cells from PBMCs. These receptor sequences come from a human donor with multiple sclerosis.

The rearrangement links TRBV5-4 to TRBJ2-7; 8 bases match TRBD2. The V and J ends lost 6 bases and 3 bases, in that order; junction bases with no gene match: 11. The CDR3 extends over 15 amino acids. Per the germline V gene, CDR1 is SGHNT and CDR2 is YYREEE (reference sequence). The CDR3 here is CASISKTSALYEQYF. The CDR3 DNA reads TGTGCCAGCATCTCAAAGACTAGCGCGCTCTACGAGCAGTACTTC.

The chain joins TRBV28 to TRBJ2-1; D remains unclear. V lost 2 bases and J 0 bases, leaving 8 bases between the germline ends. Germline CDR1 MDHEN, CDR2 SYDVKM. The CDR3 runs 15 residues. CDR3 sequence (DNA): TGTGCCAGCAGTTTAGACCCCAGCTCCTACAATGAGCAGTTCTTC. Translating it yields CASSLDPSSYNEQFF. Variable domain in full (rest from reference TRBV28 and TRBJ2-1): DVKVTQSSRYLVKRTGEKVFLECVQDMDHENMFWYRQDPGLGLRLIYFSYDVKMKEKGDIPEGYSVSREKKERFSLILESASTNQTSMYLCASSLDPSSYNEQFFGPGTRLTVL.

This clonotype was picked up one time. The CDR3, as DNA: TGTGCCAGCAGTTATCCCGACAGGGACCCCTACAATGAGCAGTTCTTC. It is translated as CASSYPDRDPYNEQFF. The gene calls are TRBV6-5 and TRBJ2-1, with TRBD1 matching over 7 bases. CDR1 and CDR2 (germline): MNHEY, SVGAGI. The junction had 7 bases not matched to a gene; V was cut back by 3 bases and J by 2 bases. This CDR3 has 16 residues.

This clonotype has a single count. The chain joins TRBV7-8 to TRBJ1-1; the D gene is possibly TRBD1 (6 bases). This CDR3 spans 15 amino acids. Trimming removed 2 bases from V and 1 base from J, with 11 bases in between. Germline loops: CDR1 SGHVS, CDR2 FQNEAQ. In nucleotides, the CDR3 is TGTGCCAGCAGCTTACATCGCAGGGGGAACACTGAAGCTTTCTTT. It is translated as CASSLHRRGNTEAFF.

J is TRBJ1-5 and V is TRBV30; D might be TRBD1 (5 bases). The germline gives CDR1 GTSNPN, CDR2 SVGIG (reference sequence). There are 14 residues in the CDR3. V lost 0 bases and J lost 4, with 10 bases in between. CDR3 sequence (DNA): TGTGCCTGGAGTGTAGCCGGGGGAAATCAGCCCCAGCATTTT. It yields the protein CAWSVAGGNQPQHF.

This chain joins TRBV7-9 and TRBJ2-7; D might be TRBD2 (6 bases). V was trimmed by 4 bases and J by 6 bases, leaving 13 bases between them. The germline V gene has CDR1 SEHNR and CDR2 FQNEAQ (reference sequence). The CDR3 length is 13 residues. CDR3 amino acids: CASSYPSESEQYF. CDR3 sequence (DNA): TGTGCCAGCAGCTACCCTAGCGAAAGCGAGCAGTACTTC.

V gene TRBV9 combines with J gene TRBJ2-4; D uncertain. Germline V gene data show CDR1 as SGDLS and CDR2 as YYNGEE. The CDR3 has 17 residues. V lost 7 bases, J lost 1 base, and 21 bases lay in between. For the CDR3, the DNA is TGTGCCAGCTCGCCGGTCGGAGCCGTAAGCGCCAAAAACATTCAGTACTTC. This gives the protein CASSPVGAVSAKNIQYF.

The chain uses TRBV19 and TRBJ1-1, with D maybe TRBD1 (5 bases). This CDR3 is 13 amino acids long. CDR1 is LNHDA, CDR2 SQIVND, per germline (reference sequence). V shed 6 bases and J shed 5 bases, with 13 bases lying between them. The CDR3 spells CASRYKGRTEAFF. CDR3 in DNA: TGTGCCAGTAGGTATAAGGGGAGGACTGAAGCTTTCTTT.

This chain connects TRBV4-3 to TRBJ2-1, with TRBD2 matching 14 bases. The V segment lost 1 base and the J segment 10 bases; nucleotides outside the gene matches: 9. This CDR3 comprises 17 residues. Per the germline V gene, CDR1 is LGHNA and CDR2 is YSLEER. CDR3 sequence: CASSQVEGTSGRGEQFF. CDR3 bases: TGCGCCAGCAGCCAAGTCGAAGGGACTAGCGGGAGAGGGGAGCAGTTCTTC.

The chain combines TRBV7-2 with TRBJ2-7, with 10 positions matching TRBD2. The CDR3 length is 15 residues. Per germline, CDR1 SGHTA and CDR2 FQGNSA. The V segment lost 5 bases and the J segment 2 bases; nucleotides outside the gene matches: 6. The CDR3 region has the DNA TGTGCCAGCAGCCTCGGACTAGCGGAGGCCTACGAGCAGTACTTC. Encoded protein: CASSLGLAEAYEQYF.

The chain couples TRBV29-1 to TRBJ2-7, with 7 nucleotides matching TRBD1. CDR1 is SQVTM and CDR2 is ANQGSEA in the germline V gene. The length of the CDR3 is 12 residues. J lost 3 bases, V lost 4 bases, and 3 bases had no gene match. Written as DNA, the CDR3 is TGCAGCGTTGCGGCAGGGGGCTACGAGCAGTACTTC. Translated: CSVAAGGYEQYF.

The J gene is TRBJ1-1, the V gene TRBV7-8; the D is unclear. Germline CDR1 reads SGHVS; CDR2 reads FQNEAQ. V dropped 1 base and J dropped 1 base, with 16 bases sitting between them. The CDR3 runs to 17 residues. As DNA, the CDR3 is TGTGCCAGCAGCTTAGGGGCCGCAGAGCCCCGGAACACTGAAGCTTTCTTT. Its translation is CASSLGAAEPRNTEAFF.

A note on this clonotype: Possible read error: a much larger clone is one base away. This CDR3 is CASSLGQRNTEAFF. In DNA, the CDR3 is TGTGCCAGCAGCTTGGGACAGCGGAACACTGAAGCTTTCTTT. The chain carries TRBV7-3 and TRBJ1-1; 7 bases line up with TRBD1. The CDR3 is made up of 14 amino acids. J lost 1 base, V lost 3 bases, and 2 bases had no gene match. The germline gives CDR1 SGHTA, CDR2 FQGTGA.

The V and J genes are TRBV14 and TRBJ2-1, with 10 bases fitting TRBD2. The CDR3 extends over 16 amino acids. From germline, CDR1 is SGHDN and CDR2 FVKESK. V lost 1 base, J lost 9 bases, and 9 bases stayed unmatched. The chain's CDR3 is CASSQVSAGGPGEQFF. DNA of the CDR3: TGTGCCAGCAGCCAAGTTTCAGCGGGAGGGCCGGGTGAGCAGTTCTTC.

The CDR3 protein is CASSEDSFYEQYF. The DNA for the CDR3 is TGTGCCAGCAGTGAGGACTCTTTCTACGAGCAGTACTTC. The chain employs TRBV6-1 and TRBJ2-7, with D tentatively TRBD2 (5 bases). V was pared by 3 bases and J by 3 bases, with 9 bases between. The germline CDR1 and CDR2 sequences are MNHNS and SASEGT. The CDR3 is made up of 13 amino acids.

The chain has TRBV28 and TRBJ1-2; 7 bases agree with TRBD1. CDR1 MDHEN and CDR2 SYDVKM come from the germline V gene. V lost 6 bases, J lost 7 bases, and 11 bases stayed unmatched. This CDR3 comprises 14 residues. In DNA, the CDR3 is TGTGCCAGCAGCCTAGGACAGGACCTTTTTGGCTACACCTTC. The encoded protein is CASSLGQDLFGYTF.

V gene TRBV6-1 combines with J gene TRBJ2-1; TRBD2 agrees at 12 bases. V lost 2 bases and J lost 4; bases outside the gene matches: 0. Germline CDR1 MNHNS, CDR2 SASEGT. CDR3 size: 15 residues. The CDR3 coding sequence is TGTGCCAGCAGTGAACTAGCGGGAGGGTACAATGAGCAGTTCTTC. Its protein is CASSELAGGYNEQFF.

The CDR3 loop is CASSQGGLARETQYF. The CDR3, as DNA: TGTGCCAGCAGCCAAGGGGGACTAGCGAGGGAGACCCAGTACTTC. The V gene is TRBV7-9, the J gene TRBJ2-5; 10 bases fit TRBD2. The length of the CDR3 is 15 residues. Trimming cost V 5 bases and J 5 bases; bases outside gene matches: 8. The germline V gene encodes CDR1 SEHNR and CDR2 FQNEAQ (reference sequence).

The chain is built from TRBV7-9 and TRBJ2-5; unclear D gene. The germline CDR1 and CDR2 sequences are SEHNR and FQNEAQ (reference sequence). V was cut by 7 bases and J by 3 bases, with 0 bases left in between. This CDR3 region has 9 residues. This CDR3 is CASKETQYF. The CDR3 nucleotides are TGTGCCAGCAAAGAGACCCAGTACTTC.

CDR3: CASSQDSVGETSYEQYF. The CDR3 DNA follows: TGCGCCAGCAGCCAAGACTCCGTAGGGGAGACCTCCTACGAGCAGTACTTC. This sequence joins TRBV4-3 and TRBJ2-7, with D perhaps assigned TRBD1 or TRBD2 (5 bases each). Trimming took 0 bases from V and 0 from J, leaving 15 bases between them. The CDR3 has 17 residues. Germline V CDR1 and CDR2: LGHNA, YSLEER.

This chain uses TRBV4-3 with TRBJ1-2, with 7 bases identical to TRBD1. The V gene end was trimmed by 0 bases and the J gene end by 8 bases; junction bases not matched to a gene: 12. Germline CDR1 reads LGHNA; CDR2 reads YSLEER. The CDR3 has 16 residues. The CDR3 reads CASSQDLILGQRGYTF. The CDR3 DNA is TGCGCCAGCAGCCAAGATCTCATCCTGGGACAGAGAGGCTACACCTTC.

Here the CDR3 DNA reads TGTGCCAGCAGTAGACAGGGGATCAACTATGGCTACACCTTC. Translating it yields CASSRQGINYGYTF. The V call is TRBV27, the J call TRBJ1-2, with 8 positions matching TRBD1. CDR3 size: 14 residues. The germline V gene has CDR1 MNHEY and CDR2 SMNVEV (reference sequence). V trimming: 5 bases; J trimming: 2 bases; junction bases outside the gene matches: 4.

This chain links TRBV11-2 with TRBJ1-1; D is unresolved. Germline assignment: CDR1 SGHAT and CDR2 FQNNGV. V dropped 1 base and J dropped 8 bases, with 5 bases sitting between them. CDR3 length equals 11 residues. The CDR3 DNA reads TGTGCCAGCAGCTTAGGGTGGGAAGCTTTCTTT. This sequence encodes CASSLGWEAFF.

This clonotype was counted only a few times. This chain joins TRBV6-2 or TRBV6-3 and TRBJ2-7, with 7 nucleotides matching TRBD2. CDR1 and CDR2 from the germline V gene are MNHEY and SVGEGT. The CDR3 sequence is 18 residues long. The trim removed 2 bases at V and 3 bases at J, leaving 16 bases unmatched. The CDR3 nucleotides read TGTGCCAGCAGTTACCGGGCCGAAGAGGCGGGAGTAGGCTACGAGCAGTACTTC. This gives the protein CASSYRAEEAGVGYEQYF.

This clonotype was observed a single time. The chain recombines TRBV6-4 with TRBJ2-1; D gene unclear. Germline V gene sequence: CDR1 MRHNA, CDR2 SNTAGT. V was pared by 1 base and J by 0 bases, with 7 bases between. The CDR3 totals 15 residues. The CDR3 DNA reads TGTGCCAGCAGTGACTACCATGACTCCTACAATGAGCAGTTCTTC. Amino acid sequence: CASSDYHDSYNEQFF.

This chain uses TRBV28 with TRBJ2-6, with TRBD1 as a possible D gene (5 bases). Germline lookup yields CDR1 MDHEN and CDR2 SYDVKM. This CDR3 is 15 amino acids long. The CDR3 sequence is CAIQKGFSGANVLTF. Here the CDR3 DNA reads TGTGCGATCCAAAAGGGGTTTTCTGGGGCCAACGTCCTGACTTTC. The full variable domain, with the rest looked up from reference TRBV28 and TRBJ2-6, is DVKVTQSSRYLVKRTGEKVFLECVQDMDHENMFWYRQDPGLGLRLIYFSYDVKMKEKGDIPEGYSVSREKKERFSLILESASTNQTSMYLCAIQKGFSGANVLTFGAGSRLTVL.

DNA for the CDR3: TGTGCCAGTAGTACGGAGGAGCCGGCAACTAATGAAAAACTGTTTTTT. It is translated as CASSTEEPATNEKLFF. The genes are TRBV19 and TRBJ1-4; unclear D gene. Germline V CDR1 and CDR2: LNHDA, SQIVND (reference sequence). The CDR3 runs 16 residues. V was cut by 4 bases and J by 0 bases, with 12 bases left in between.

CDR3 sequence: CASSLGTGPPSYEQYF. CDR3 bases: TGTGCCAGCAGCTTAGGCACGGGCCCACCTTCCTACGAGCAGTACTTC. V usage is TRBV7-6 and J usage is TRBJ2-7; D is undetermined. In germline, CDR1 is SGHVS, CDR2 FNYEAQ. V lost 1 base to trimming and J lost 1 base, with 14 bases between them. CDR3 size: 16 residues.

The chain combines TRBV7-2 with TRBJ2-1; D ambiguous. Germline V gene sequence: CDR1 SGHTA, CDR2 FQGNSA. Trimming removed 1 base at V and 4 bases at J, with 11 bases between. The CDR3 loop spans 15 amino acids. CDR3 coding DNA: TGTGCCAGCAGCTTAGAGGGTCTTCTTTACAATGAGCAGTTCTTC. The encoded protein is CASSLEGLLYNEQFF.